Sequencing of this T cell receptor (beta chain) was carried out in a study of cytomegalovirus exposure and HLA in healthy donors. General study points: Later on, a genetic analysis was performed. It linked a missense variant in DCLRE1C with V- and J-gene trimming of TCR beta. Analyzed later, association rates of TCRs varied across HLA loci, with DRB1 most and HLA-C fewest. In an earlier analysis, most TCR beta V segments were productive about 87% or about 30% of the time.

Germline V gives CDR1 SGHRS, CDR2 YFSETQ. The germline V and J ends were trimmed by 0 bases and 0 bases, with 6 bases remaining between them. This CDR3 has 15 amino acids. All the people who gave samples were healthy bone marrow donors. The PCR employed 60 Vbeta primers together with 13 Jbeta primers. This table comes from immunoSEQ multiplex PCR, and its TCRdb copy is limited to in-frame clones, with some not included. The sample carries 200,000 or so clones, around 75% recorded once. Comment on this clone: The antigen remains unidentified.

The chain uses TRBV5-1 and TRBJ1-4; D gene unclear. The clonotype was recovered from a young woman in good health and CMV-seropositive. The material sequenced was PBMCs. As DNA, the CDR3 is TGCGCCAGCAGCTTGGATTTATCAACTAATGAAAAACTGTTTTTT. Protein sequence: CASSLDLSTNEKLFF.